These 22 T cell receptor beta chains were all obtained from the same sample, sequenced in a study of PD-1 blockade in classical Hodgkin lymphoma. All patients experienced relapse after autologous stem cell transplantation, and brentuximab vedotin exposure was variable. Generated by immunoSEQ multiplex PCR, the TCRdb table keeps only in-frame clones and is missing some. The sample consists of about 86,000 clones, approximately 91% of them appearing once. The specimen was peripheral blood mononuclear cells (PBMCs), collected at baseline. Receptor source: a human donor with classical Hodgkin lymphoma.

V is TRBV18 and J is TRBJ1-5; D gene uncertain. Deletions cut 3 bases from V and 4 bases from J, with 7 bases between. The CDR3 runs 13 residues. Looked up from germline, CDR1 is KGHSH and CDR2 is LQKENI. In DNA, the CDR3 is TGTGCCAGCTCACCGGTGAAAAATCAGCCCCAGCATTTT. Encoded protein: CASSPVKNQPQHF.

Concerning this clone itself: The same CDR3 also results from other DNA sequences found in this sample. The rearrangement uses TRBV6-5 and TRBJ2-7, with TRBD2 matching 11 bases. Germline V gene data show CDR1 as MNHEY and CDR2 as SVGAGI. Trimming took 0 bases from V and 1 from J; bases not matched to a gene: 2. The CDR3 length is 16 residues. The CDR3: CASSYSGTSGSYEQYF. The CDR3 nucleotides read TGTGCCAGCAGTTACTCCGGGACTAGCGGATCCTACGAGCAGTACTTC.

The CDR3 loop reads CASSPSPGTEAFF. CDR3 nucleotide sequence: TGTGCCAGCAGCCCTAGTCCGGGGACTGAAGCTTTCTTT. The V gene is TRBV7-9, the J gene TRBJ1-1, with D uncertain. V dropped 5 bases and J dropped 5 bases, with 12 bases sitting between them. Germline CDR1 reads SEHNR; CDR2 reads FQNEAQ (reference sequence). CDR3 length: 13 residues.

This clone is a singleton in its sample. J is TRBJ1-2 and V is TRBV28; TRBD1 matches 8 bases. Germline CDR1 MDHEN, CDR2 SYDVKM. The CDR3 sequence is 15 residues long. The V gene end was trimmed by 4 bases and the J gene end by 3 bases; junction bases not matched to a gene: 7. The CDR3 nucleotides are TGTGCCAGCAGTTCCCCGGCAGGGGGCGACTATGGCTACACCTTC. Encoded protein: CASSSPAGGDYGYTF.

J is TRBJ2-7 and V is TRBV5-4; a weak D match, TRBD2 (5 bases). This CDR3 is built from 17 residues. Trimming pared 3 bases from V and 4 bases from J, leaving 23 bases between. The germline CDR1 and CDR2 sequences are SGHNT and YYREEE (reference sequence). The CDR3 loop reads CASSWMTTSGAEYEQYF. CDR3 in DNA: TGTGCCAGCAGCTGGATGACTACAAGCGGAGCAGAGTACGAGCAGTACTTC.

This clone was detected only a few times. This chain connects TRBV6-4 to TRBJ2-1; 13 bases align to TRBD2. Germline values: CDR1 MRHNA, CDR2 SNTAGT. This CDR3 spans 18 amino acids. Trimming cost V 3 bases and J 9 bases; bases outside gene matches: 14. The CDR3 sequence: CASSDETSGRSRMGEQFF. The CDR3 DNA reads TGTGCCAGCAGTGATGAGACTAGCGGGAGGTCGAGGATGGGTGAGCAGTTCTTC.

V is TRBV6-6 and J is TRBJ2-1; the D gene could be TRBD1 or TRBD2 (5 bases each). With 8 bases removed from V and 5 bases from J, the gap between germline ends came to 13 bases. The CDR3 covers 13 residues. Per the germline V gene, CDR1 is MNHNY and CDR2 is SVGAGI (reference sequence). Here the CDR3 reads CASHGAENNEQFF. CDR3 DNA sequence: TGTGCCAGCCACGGGGCGGAAAACAATGAGCAGTTCTTC.

The chain couples TRBV7-2 to TRBJ1-1; D remains ambiguous. The CDR3 is 13 residues long. Per germline, CDR1 SGHTA and CDR2 FQGNSA. Trimming took 4 bases from V and 1 from J, leaving 7 bases between them. The CDR3 loop reads CASSYDKNTEAFF. The CDR3 DNA reads TGTGCCAGCAGCTACGACAAGAACACTGAAGCTTTCTTT. Full variable domain (remainder filled in from reference TRBV7-2 and TRBJ1-1): GAGVSQSPSNKVTEKGKDVELRCDPISGHTALYWYRQSLGQGLEFLIYFQGNSAPDKSGLPSDRFSAERTGGSVSTLTIQRTQQEDSAVYLCASSYDKNTEAFFGQGTRLTVV.

V usage is TRBV10-2 and J usage is TRBJ2-7; TRBD2 matches at 10 bases. Germline V CDR1 and CDR2: WSHSY, SAAADI. The CDR3 spans 14 residues. Trimming at V came to 7 bases and at J to 0 bases, leaving 3 bases not matched to a gene. The CDR3 region is CASTGLAASYEQYF. DNA of the CDR3: TGCGCCAGCACCGGACTAGCGGCCTCCTACGAGCAGTACTTC.

This chain uses TRBV19 with TRBJ2-1, with no clear D. The germline V gene has CDR1 LNHDA and CDR2 SQIVND (reference sequence). The CDR3 has 13 amino acids. V was pared by 3 bases and J by 6 bases, with 9 bases between. The CDR3 nucleotides read TGTGCCAGTAGTATGAGCCACCTCAATGAGCAGTTCTTC. Translation gives CASSMSHLNEQFF. The variable domain in full, completed from reference TRBV19 and TRBJ2-1, reads DGGITQSPKYLFRKEGQNVTLSCEQNLNHDAMYWYRQDPGQGLRLIYYSQIVNDFQKGDIAEGYSVSREKKESFPLTVTSAQKNPTAFYLCASSMSHLNEQFFGPGTRLTVL.

The rearrangement links TRBV19 to TRBJ1-5; D unclear. With 5 bases removed from V and 5 bases from J, the gap between germline ends came to 7 bases. The germline CDR1 and CDR2 sequences are LNHDA and SQIVND (reference sequence). The CDR3 is 12 amino acids. In DNA, the CDR3 is TGTGCCAGTAGTGTACCGGATCAGCCCCAGCATTTT. It translates to CASSVPDQPQHF.

This clone has a single count. J is TRBJ2-1 and V is TRBV19, with TRBD2 identical over 10 bases. Germline CDR1 LNHDA, CDR2 SQIVND (reference sequence). This CDR3 is 16 amino acids long. The ends lost 5 bases at V and 4 bases at J; junction bases unmatched: 8. CDR3 region: CASSVSGRPLYNEQFF. DNA for the CDR3: TGTGCCAGTAGTGTTAGCGGGAGGCCGCTTTACAATGAGCAGTTCTTC.

The chain joins TRBV5-1 to TRBJ2-3; 7 bases line up with TRBD1. The CDR3 extends over 14 amino acids. Trimming removed 4 bases from V and 4 bases from J; junction bases left unmatched: 6. Germline V lookup: CDR1 SGHRS, CDR2 YFSETQ. The CDR3 loop reads CASSHRDSADTQYF. Written as DNA, the CDR3 is TGCGCCAGCAGCCACCGGGACAGCGCAGATACGCAGTATTTT.

This rearrangement joins TRBV5-4 to TRBJ2-7; tentatively, D is TRBD1 or TRBD2 (6 bases each). Germline-derived CDR1 and CDR2 are SGHNT and YYREEE (reference sequence). The CDR3 has 18 residues. Deletions cut 1 base from V and 3 bases from J, with 23 bases between. In nucleotides, the CDR3 is TGTGCCAGCAGCTTGACGGGGGCAGCCCTGCCTCATCACTACGAGCAGTACTTC. Amino acids: CASSLTGAALPHHYEQYF.

This clone was seen a single time. This chain uses TRBV20-1 with TRBJ2-2; D unresolved. CDR1 DFQATT and CDR2 SNEGSKA come from the germline V gene (reference sequence). V was shortened by 3 bases and J by 7 bases, with 6 bases between the two germline ends. The CDR3 is made up of 11 amino acids. CDR3 amino acids: CSASKHGELFF. DNA for the CDR3: TGCAGTGCTAGCAAGCACGGGGAGCTGTTTTTT.

The gene calls are TRBV4-1 and TRBJ2-7, with 10 bases lining up with TRBD2. V gave up 1 base and J gave up 0 bases; unmatched junction bases: 0. From germline, CDR1 is MGHRA and CDR2 YSYEKL. This CDR3 region has 15 residues. The CDR3 DNA is TGCGCCAGCAGCCAAGGACTAGCGGGCTCCTACGAGCAGTACTTC. It codes for CASSQGLAGSYEQYF.

This clone appeared a single time. The chain combines TRBV9 with TRBJ2-7; 8 bases are shared with TRBD2. This CDR3 is 17 amino acids long. V lost 4 bases and J lost 1; bases outside the gene matches: 13. The germline CDR1 and CDR2 sequences are SGDLS and YYNGEE. The CDR3 loop reads CASSPGSVAGLSYEQYF. The CDR3 DNA is TGTGCCAGCAGCCCGGGGTCGGTAGCGGGGCTTTCCTACGAGCAGTACTTC.

The chain combines TRBV19 with TRBJ1-4; D remains unclear. Between the trimmed V and J ends, which lost 4 bases and 7 bases, there was a span of 19 bases. The CDR3 extends over 16 amino acids. In germline, CDR1 is LNHDA, CDR2 SQIVND (reference sequence). The CDR3 DNA reads TGTGCCAGTAGTAGTAGGATGAGGCAAGATGGTGAAAAACTGTTTTTT. Translated: CASSSRMRQDGEKLFF.

CDR3 region: CASSPVTGTGDYGYTF. Written as DNA, the CDR3 is TGTGCCAGCAGTCCCGTCACCGGGACAGGGGACTATGGCTACACCTTC. V is TRBV6-4 and J is TRBJ1-2, with 10 bases that match TRBD1. This CDR3 region has 16 residues. V shed 5 bases, J shed 3 bases, and the junction held 9 bases outside the gene matches. CDR1 is MRHNA, CDR2 SNTAGT, per germline.

The chain has TRBV28 and TRBJ1-2; D may be TRBD1 (5 bases). This CDR3 spans 15 amino acids. In germline, CDR1 is MDHEN, CDR2 SYDVKM. V was trimmed by 1 base and J by 6 bases, leaving 15 bases between them. CDR3 residues: CASSLFQGGRNGYTF. The CDR3 DNA is TGTGCCAGCAGTTTATTTCAGGGTGGGAGGAATGGCTACACCTTC.

This chain connects TRBV10-1 to TRBJ2-7; TRBD1 aligns across 9 bases. CDR3 size: 12 residues. In germline, CDR1 is WNHNN, CDR2 SYGVQD (reference sequence). V trimming: 6 bases; J trimming: 9 bases; junction bases outside the gene matches: 6. CDR3 in amino acids: CASRDGQGPQYF. CDR3 sequence (DNA): TGCGCCAGCAGGGACGGACAGGGGCCGCAGTACTTC.

This clone has just one count. V and J are TRBV29-1 and TRBJ2-1, with 10 bases fitting TRBD2. Trimming cost V 6 bases and J 1 base; bases outside gene matches: 9. The CDR3 consists of 16 residues. Germline assignment: CDR1 SQVTM and CDR2 ANQGSEA. The CDR3 DNA follows: TGCAGCGTGTGGGCTAGCGGGAGCCCGTCCTACAATGAGCAGTTCTTC. Its translation: CSVWASGSPSYNEQFF.